The entry below gives a single TCR beta chain sequence along with its context. The sample has other DNA sequences that encode this CDR3 too. Data came from immunoSEQ multiplex PCR; TCRdb stores just in-frame clones and leaves some out. The sample consists of some 490,000 clones, 70% to 80% of them appearing once. This specimen belongs to a study of shared clonotypes between healthy human individuals. Study background: A couple of female and a few male donors aged 18 to 49 were enrolled.

V was pared by 3 bases and J by 0 bases, with 3 bases between. This CDR3 is 13 amino acids long. Germline CDR1 reads GTSNPN; CDR2 reads SVGIG (reference sequence). The rearrangement joins TRBV30 to TRBJ1-6, with unresolved D. The sequenced sample was PBMCs. The receptor's source is a woman aged 40 to 55 in good health. Some clones in this sample may be carry-over from other donors' samples. The CDR3 nucleotides are TGTGCCTGGAGGAGCTCCTATAATTCACCCCTCCACTTT. Amino acids: CAWRSSYNSPLHF.